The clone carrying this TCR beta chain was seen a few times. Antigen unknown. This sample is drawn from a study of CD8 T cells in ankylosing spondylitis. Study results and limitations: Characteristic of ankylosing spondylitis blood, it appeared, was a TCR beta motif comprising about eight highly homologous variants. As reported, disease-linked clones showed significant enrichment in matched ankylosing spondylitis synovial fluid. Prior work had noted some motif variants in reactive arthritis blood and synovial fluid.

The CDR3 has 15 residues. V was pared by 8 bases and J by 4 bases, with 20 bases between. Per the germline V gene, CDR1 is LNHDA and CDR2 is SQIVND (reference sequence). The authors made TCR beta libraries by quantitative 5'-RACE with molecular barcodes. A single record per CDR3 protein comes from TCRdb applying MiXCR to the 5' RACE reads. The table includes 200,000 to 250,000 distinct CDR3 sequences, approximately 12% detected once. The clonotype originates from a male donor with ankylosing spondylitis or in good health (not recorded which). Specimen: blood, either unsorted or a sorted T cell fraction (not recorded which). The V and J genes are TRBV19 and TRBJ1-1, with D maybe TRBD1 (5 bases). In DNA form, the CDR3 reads TGTGCCAGTTCCCGGCAGGGCGGCTTGGGCACTGAAGCTTTCTTT. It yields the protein CASSRQGGLGTEAFF.